One TCR beta chain is described in this entry. The data belong to a study of blood T cell repertoires in COVID-19. Study information: Acute and convalescent COVID-19 specimens originated in the United States, Italy and Spain.

The authors' processing: Estimation of nucleated cell counts was performed using reference gene primer amplification. TCRdb keeps only in-frame clones here, not all; method: immunoSEQ multiplex PCR. For V, J and clone size, that table is used; D and trimming come from the DNA. The table records approximately 76,000 clones, 88% of them present only once. This CDR3 has 15 residues. Deletions cut 6 bases from V and 3 bases from J, with 14 bases between. Germline-derived CDR1 and CDR2 are SGHAT and FQNNGV. The source material was peripheral blood. This receptor was taken from a human donor in a cohort sampled during active COVID-19. The rearrangement joins TRBV11-2 to TRBJ2-2; D not certain. The CDR3 DNA sequence: TGTGCCAGCAGTTCAGCACGGGTATACACCGGGGAGCTGTTTTTT. This codes for CASSSARVYTGELFF.